This T cell receptor (beta chain) stems from a study of blood T cell repertoires in COVID-19. Whole-study context: Sites in the United States, Italy and Spain provided acute and convalescent COVID-19 samples. Nucleic acid was either cDNA or gDNA, and it came from T cells, B-cell-depleted T cells, or PBMCs.

Sequenced by immunoSEQ multiplex PCR; TCRdb stores in-frame clones only, minus some. This table holds 250,000 to 300,000 clones, 75% to 90% found once. Clinical histories supplied by participants themselves formed the basis of cohort assignment. What the recovered Cohort 3 donors had was two negative PCRs, clearance, or symptom resolution. The ends lost 6 bases at V and 7 bases at J; junction bases unmatched: 6. The CDR3 spans 13 residues. Sequences were obtained from PBMCs or T cells enriched from blood (not recorded which). The chain carries TRBV12-3 or TRBV12-4 and TRBJ2-7; 10 nucleotides line up with TRBD1. This receptor was taken from a woman between 45 and 65 years old who had recovered from COVID-19. The CDR3 here is CASRGQGSLEQYF. The CDR3 DNA reads TGTGCCAGCAGGGGACAGGGGTCATTAGAGCAGTACTTC.